This T cell receptor beta chain is from a study of cytomegalovirus exposure and HLA in healthy donors. The CDR3 extends over 17 amino acids. V lost 1 base to trimming and J lost 3 bases, with 16 bases between them. The germline gives CDR1 KGHSH, CDR2 LQKENI. 60 Vbeta and 13 Jbeta primers were used in PCR. Some clones are missing from TCRdb's copy, which holds only in-frame ones; the method was immunoSEQ multiplex PCR. The sample yields 150,000 to 200,000 clones, about 73% seen once. The clonotype was recovered from a woman between 50 and 59 years old in good health and CMV-seropositive. The sample taken for sequencing was PBMCs. The chain combines TRBV18 with TRBJ2-1; a weak D match, TRBD1 (5 bases). The CDR3 loop is CASSPLFIGASYNEQFF. In DNA form, the CDR3 reads TGTGCCAGCTCACCACTCTTTATAGGGGCAAGCTACAATGAGCAGTTCTTC.